This T cell receptor (beta chain) was captured by sequencing in a study of OX40 agonist ivuxolimab in advanced cancers. Study overall: Aged roughly 23 to 90 with a mean of approximately 60 years, they were more than 80% male.

Data came from immunoSEQ multiplex PCR; TCRdb stores just in-frame clones and leaves some out. The sample has about 70,000 clones; over 70% are singletons. CDR3 length equals 16 residues. The J segment lost 1 base and the V segment lost 1 base, leaving 4 bases of the junction unmatched. Germline V lookup: CDR1 SNHLY, CDR2 FYNNEI. The sequences come from CD4+ or CD8+ T cells sorted from blood, collected in a trial of the OX40 agonist ivuxolimab. This sequence joins TRBV2 and TRBJ2-4; 7 bases fit TRBD2. This clonotype was obtained from an adult with an advanced solid tumor such as melanoma, head and neck, liver or kidney cancer. In nucleotides, the CDR3 is TGTGCCAGCAGTGAAGGGGGAGGGGTGGCCAAAAACATTCAGTACTTC. It encodes CASSEGGGVAKNIQYF.